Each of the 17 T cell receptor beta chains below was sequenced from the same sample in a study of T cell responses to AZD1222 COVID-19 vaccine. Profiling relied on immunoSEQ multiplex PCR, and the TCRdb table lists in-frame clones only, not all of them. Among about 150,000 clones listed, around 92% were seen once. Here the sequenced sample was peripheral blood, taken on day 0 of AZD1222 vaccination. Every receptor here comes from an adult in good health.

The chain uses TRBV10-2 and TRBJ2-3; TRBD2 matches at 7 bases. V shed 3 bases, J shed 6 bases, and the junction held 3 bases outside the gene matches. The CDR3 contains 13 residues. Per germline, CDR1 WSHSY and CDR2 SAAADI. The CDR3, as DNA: TGCGCCAGCAGTGACCCACTAGCGGATACGCAGTATTTT. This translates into CASSDPLADTQYF.

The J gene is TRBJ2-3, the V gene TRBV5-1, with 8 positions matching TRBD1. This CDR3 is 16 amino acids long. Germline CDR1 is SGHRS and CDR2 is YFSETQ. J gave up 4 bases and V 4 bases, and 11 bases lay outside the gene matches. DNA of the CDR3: TGCGCCAGCAGCCCGAGTCCGGACAGGGCACCAGATACGCAGTATTTT. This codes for CASSPSPDRAPDTQYF.

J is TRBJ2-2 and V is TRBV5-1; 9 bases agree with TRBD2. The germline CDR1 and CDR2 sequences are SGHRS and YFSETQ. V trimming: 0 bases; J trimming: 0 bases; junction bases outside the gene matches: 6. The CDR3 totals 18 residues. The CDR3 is CASSLGGGRGTNTGELFF. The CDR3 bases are TGCGCCAGCAGCTTGGGCGGCGGGAGGGGGACGAACACCGGGGAGCTGTTTTTT.

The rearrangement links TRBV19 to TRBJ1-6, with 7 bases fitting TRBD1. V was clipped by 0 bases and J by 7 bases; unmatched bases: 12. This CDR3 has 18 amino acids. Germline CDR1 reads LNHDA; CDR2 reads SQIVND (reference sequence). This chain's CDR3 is CASSIDGRGGGLNSPLHF. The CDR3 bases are TGTGCCAGTAGTATAGATGGCCGAGGAGGGGGCCTAAATTCACCCCTCCACTTT.

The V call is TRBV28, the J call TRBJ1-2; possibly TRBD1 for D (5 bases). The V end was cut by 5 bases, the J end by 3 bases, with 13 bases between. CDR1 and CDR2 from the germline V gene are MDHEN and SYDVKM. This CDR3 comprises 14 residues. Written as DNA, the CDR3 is TGTGCCAGCAGTCTGGGGGGGTTCGACTATGGCTACACCTTC. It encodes CASSLGGFDYGYTF.

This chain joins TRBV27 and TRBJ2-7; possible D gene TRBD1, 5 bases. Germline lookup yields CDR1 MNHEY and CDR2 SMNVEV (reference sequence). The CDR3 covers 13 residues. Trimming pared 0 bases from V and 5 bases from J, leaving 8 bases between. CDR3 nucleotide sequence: TGTGCCAGCAGTTTATCCAGGGCCCACGAGCAGTACTTC. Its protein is CASSLSRAHEQYF.

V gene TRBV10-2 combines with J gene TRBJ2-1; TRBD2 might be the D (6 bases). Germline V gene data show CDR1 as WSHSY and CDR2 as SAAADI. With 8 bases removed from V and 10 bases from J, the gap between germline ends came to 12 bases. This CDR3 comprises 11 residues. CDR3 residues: CASATSREQFF. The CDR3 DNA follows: TGCGCCAGCGCCACTAGCAGGGAGCAGTTCTTC.

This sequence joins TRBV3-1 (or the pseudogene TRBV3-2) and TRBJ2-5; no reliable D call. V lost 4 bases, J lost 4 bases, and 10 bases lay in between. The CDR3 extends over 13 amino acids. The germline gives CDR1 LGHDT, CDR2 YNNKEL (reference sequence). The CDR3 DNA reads TGTGCCAGCAGCCCACCTGGGATAGAGACCCAGTACTTC. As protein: CASSPPGIETQYF.

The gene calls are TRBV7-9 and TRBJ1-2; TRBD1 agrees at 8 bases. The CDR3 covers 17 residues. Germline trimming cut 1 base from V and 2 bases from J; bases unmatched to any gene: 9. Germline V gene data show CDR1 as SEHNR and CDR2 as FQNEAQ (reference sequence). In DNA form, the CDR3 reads TGTGCCAGCAGCTTAGACGGGTGGACAGGGACCAACTATGGCTACACCTTC. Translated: CASSLDGWTGTNYGYTF.

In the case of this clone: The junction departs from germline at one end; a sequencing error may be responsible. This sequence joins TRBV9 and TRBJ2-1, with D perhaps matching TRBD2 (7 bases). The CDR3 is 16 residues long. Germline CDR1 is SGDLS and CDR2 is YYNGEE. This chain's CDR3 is CASGVGGLAVYNEQFF. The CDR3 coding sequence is TGTGCCAGCGGCGTGGGGGGGCTAGCGGTTTACAATGAGCAGTTCTTC.

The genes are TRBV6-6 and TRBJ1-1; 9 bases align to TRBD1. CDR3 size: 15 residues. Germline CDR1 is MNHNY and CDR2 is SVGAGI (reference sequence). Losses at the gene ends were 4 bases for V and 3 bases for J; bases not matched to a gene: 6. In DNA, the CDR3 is TGTGCCAGCAGTTCGCACAGGGGGCCCGACACTGAAGCTTTCTTT. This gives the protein CASSSHRGPDTEAFF.

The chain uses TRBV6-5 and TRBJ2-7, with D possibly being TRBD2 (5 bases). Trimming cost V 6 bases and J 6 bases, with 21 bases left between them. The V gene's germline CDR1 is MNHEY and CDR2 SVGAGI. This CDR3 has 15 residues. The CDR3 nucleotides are TGTGCCAGCAGCCCACCCATGGGAGCGCCGGTCGAGCAGTACTTC. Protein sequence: CASSPPMGAPVEQYF.

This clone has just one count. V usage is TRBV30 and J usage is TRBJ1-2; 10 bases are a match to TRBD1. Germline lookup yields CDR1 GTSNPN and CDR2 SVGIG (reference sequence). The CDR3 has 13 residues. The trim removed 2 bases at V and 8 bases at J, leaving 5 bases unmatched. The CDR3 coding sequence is TGTGCCTGGAGTTTTGGGACAGGGGAGGGCTACACCTTC. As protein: CAWSFGTGEGYTF.

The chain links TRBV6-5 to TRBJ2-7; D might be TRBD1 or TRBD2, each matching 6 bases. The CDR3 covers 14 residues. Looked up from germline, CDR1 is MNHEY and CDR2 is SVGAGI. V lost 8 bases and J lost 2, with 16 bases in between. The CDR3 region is CASVGRGPPYEQYF. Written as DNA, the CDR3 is TGTGCCAGCGTTGGTCGGGGGCCACCCTACGAGCAGTACTTC.

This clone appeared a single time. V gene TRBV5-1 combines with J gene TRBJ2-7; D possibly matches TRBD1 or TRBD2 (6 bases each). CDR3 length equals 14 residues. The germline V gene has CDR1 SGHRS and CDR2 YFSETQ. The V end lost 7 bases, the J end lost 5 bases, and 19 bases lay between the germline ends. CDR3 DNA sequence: TGCGCCAGCGGGGCGGGGCAGGGGTACCACGAGCAGTACTTC. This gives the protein CASGAGQGYHEQYF.

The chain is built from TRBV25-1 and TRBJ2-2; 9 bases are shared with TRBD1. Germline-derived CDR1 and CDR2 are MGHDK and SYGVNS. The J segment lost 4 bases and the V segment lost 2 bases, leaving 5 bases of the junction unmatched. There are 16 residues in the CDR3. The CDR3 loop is CASSEPGTGSTGELFF. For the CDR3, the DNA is TGTGCCAGCAGTGAACCCGGGACAGGGTCCACCGGGGAGCTGTTTTTT. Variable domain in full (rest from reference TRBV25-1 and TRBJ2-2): EADIYQTPRYLVIGTGKKITLECSQTMGHDKMYWYQQDPGMELHLIHYSYGVNSTEKGDLSSESTVSRIRTEHFPLTLESARPSHTSQYLCASSEPGTGSTGELFFGEGSRLTVL.

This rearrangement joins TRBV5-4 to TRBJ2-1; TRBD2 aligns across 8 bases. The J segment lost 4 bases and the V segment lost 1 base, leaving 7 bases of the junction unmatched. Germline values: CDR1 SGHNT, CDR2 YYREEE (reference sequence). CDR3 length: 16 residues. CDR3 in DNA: TGTGCCAGCAGCTTGTCAGCGGGGGCAGGGTACAATGAGCAGTTCTTC. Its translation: CASSLSAGAGYNEQFF. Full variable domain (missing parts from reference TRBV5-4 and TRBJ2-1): ETGVTQSPTHLIKTRGQQVTLRCSSQSGHNTVSWYQQALGQGPQFIFQYYREEENGRGNFPPRFSGLQFPNYSSELNVNALELDDSALYLCASSLSAGAGYNEQFFGPGTRLTVL.